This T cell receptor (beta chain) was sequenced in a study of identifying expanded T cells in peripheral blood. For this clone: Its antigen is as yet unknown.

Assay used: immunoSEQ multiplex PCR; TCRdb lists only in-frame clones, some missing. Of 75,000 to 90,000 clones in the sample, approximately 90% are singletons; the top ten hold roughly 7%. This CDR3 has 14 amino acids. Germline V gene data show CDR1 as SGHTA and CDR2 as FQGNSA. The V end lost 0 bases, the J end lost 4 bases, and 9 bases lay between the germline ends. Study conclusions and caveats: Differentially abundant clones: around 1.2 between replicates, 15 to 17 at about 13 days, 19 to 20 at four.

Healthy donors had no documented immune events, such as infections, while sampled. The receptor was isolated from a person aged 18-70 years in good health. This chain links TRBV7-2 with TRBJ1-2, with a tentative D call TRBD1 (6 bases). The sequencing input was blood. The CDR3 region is CASSLARGAYGYTF. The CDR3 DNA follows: TGTGCCAGCAGCTTAGCGAGGGGGGCCTATGGCTACACCTTC. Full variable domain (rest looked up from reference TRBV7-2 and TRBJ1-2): GAGVSQSPSNKVTEKGKDVELRCDPISGHTALYWYRQSLGQGLEFLIYFQGNSAPDKSGLPSDRFSAERTGGSVSTLTIQRTQQEDSAVYLCASSLARGAYGYTFGSGTRLTVV.